This TCR beta chain was identified in a study of T cell repertoires in cytomegalovirus infection. Study-level background: Both recently identified HLA-C-restricted and well-studied HLA-B-restricted CMV epitopes were used in the study.

A word on this clonotype: Its specificity is not known.

Overall study results and limits: Clonotypes of TCR beta that were HLA-C-restricted and CMV-specific dominated the ex vivo response.

Via MiXCR, TCRdb re-called the reads, giving one row per CDR3 protein. The table includes approximately 910,000 distinct CDR3 sequences, roughly 31% detected once. The CDR3 sequence is 12 residues long. V lost 5 bases and J lost 7, with 9 bases in between. Germline CDR1 is MDHEN and CDR2 is SYDVKM. This TCR derives from a human donor in good health (CMV status not recorded). Some clones in this sample may be carry-over from other donors' samples. The material was cultured CD8+ T cells from PBMCs, obtained from culture after CMV antigen stimulation. J is TRBJ2-4 and V is TRBV28; no clear D gene. CDR3 DNA sequence: TGTGCCAGCAGTCGACCTGGGAACATTCAGTACTTC. Residues: CASSRPGNIQYF.